The 22 T cell receptor beta chains in this list originate from one sample, sequenced in a study of graft-versus-host responses after intestinal transplantation. Assay used: immunoSEQ multiplex PCR; TCRdb lists only in-frame clones, some missing. The sample has about 89,000 clones, 91% seen once. These TCRs' antigens remain unknown. Material: unstimulated CD4+ T cells sorted from spleen or lymph node cells, obtained before intestinal transplant. The receptors derive from a human donor who received an intestinal transplant.

V is TRBV28 and J is TRBJ2-1; 10 bases are shared with TRBD2. Germline CDR1 is MDHEN and CDR2 is SYDVKM. V trimming: 2 bases; J trimming: 6 bases; junction bases outside the gene matches: 7. This CDR3 region has 16 residues. The CDR3 coding sequence is TGTGCCAGCAGTTTAAAGGCTAGCGGGGGACCCAATGAGCAGTTCTTC. This sequence encodes CASSLKASGGPNEQFF.

The chain couples TRBV15 to TRBJ2-4, with 8 bases that match TRBD2. This CDR3 spans 16 amino acids. Germline lookup yields CDR1 LNHNV and CDR2 YYDKDF (reference sequence). V lost 3 bases, J lost 6 bases, and 10 bases stayed unmatched. The CDR3 sequence is CATSRVYGSGVNIQYF. The CDR3 DNA reads TGTGCCACCAGCAGGGTATATGGTAGCGGGGTAAACATTCAGTACTTC.

The gene calls are TRBV6-5 and TRBJ1-2; the match to TRBD1 covers 7 bases. V shed 0 bases and J 7 bases; nucleotides not matched to a gene: 5. Germline assignment: CDR1 MNHEY and CDR2 SVGAGI. The CDR3 totals 14 residues. This CDR3 reads CASSYSGGAVGYTF. CDR3 nucleotide sequence: TGTGCCAGCAGTTACTCAGGGGGCGCGGTTGGCTACACCTTC.

The chain combines TRBV18 with TRBJ2-7, with D tentatively TRBD1 (5 bases). CDR3 length: 13 amino acids. V lost 3 bases, J lost 5 bases, and 11 bases lay in between. CDR1 and CDR2 from the germline V gene are KGHSH and LQKENI. As DNA, the CDR3 is TGTGCCAGCTCACCCCAGGGTCCCAACGAGCAGTACTTC. It codes for CASSPQGPNEQYF.

The V call is TRBV6-5, the J call TRBJ2-7; 9 positions match TRBD1. J lost 7 bases, V lost 6 bases, and 13 bases had no gene match. Germline loops: CDR1 MNHEY, CDR2 SVGAGI. CDR3 length: 15 amino acids. The CDR3 DNA reads TGTGCCAGCAGGGATGACAGGGGGAAAGCCTGGGAGCAGTACTTC. This gives the protein CASRDDRGKAWEQYF.

The V gene is TRBV4-3, the J gene TRBJ2-1, with D possibly TRBD1 on 7 matching bases. CDR1 and CDR2 from the germline V gene are LGHNA and YSLEER. The CDR3 has 18 amino acids. With 0 bases removed from V and 9 bases from J, the gap between germline ends came to 24 bases. The CDR3 DNA reads as TGCGCCAGCAGCCAAGATTTTCCAGGGACAGCAGTGGGGGGTGAGCAGTTCTTC. Amino acid sequence: CASSQDFPGTAVGGEQFF.

V gene TRBV30 combines with J gene TRBJ1-1, with D uncertain. Per the germline V gene, CDR1 is GTSNPN and CDR2 is SVGIG (reference sequence). The CDR3 extends over 14 amino acids. Trimming left V 2 bases short and J 1 base short, with 11 bases between. In DNA form, the CDR3 reads TGTGCCTGGAGTCTACCGGAGGCGAACACTGAAGCTTTCTTT. Encoded protein: CAWSLPEANTEAFF. Filled out from reference TRBV30 and TRBJ1-1, the complete variable domain reads SQTIHQWPATLVQPVGSPLSLECTVEGTSNPNLYWYRQAAGRGLQLLFYSVGIGQISSEVPQNLSASRPQDRQFILSSKKLLLSDSGFYLCAWSLPEANTEAFFGQGTRLTVV.

This rearrangement joins TRBV11-2 to TRBJ1-4; the D is unclear. The CDR3 extends over 15 amino acids. Germline lookup yields CDR1 SGHAT and CDR2 FQNNGV. Trimming shortened V by 1 base and J by 5 bases, and 11 bases separated the two germline ends. DNA of the CDR3: TGTGCCAGCAGCTTAGCCCCCGGGAAAAATGAAAAACTGTTTTTT. It yields the protein CASSLAPGKNEKLFF.

The genes are TRBV5-1 and TRBJ2-2; TRBD2 aligns across 12 bases. CDR3 length: 15 residues. Germline-derived CDR1 and CDR2 are SGHRS and YFSETQ. V trimming: 1 base; J trimming: 5 bases; junction bases outside the gene matches: 0. The CDR3 reads CASSLTSGGTGELFF. DNA for the CDR3: TGCGCCAGCAGCTTGACTAGCGGGGGGACCGGGGAGCTGTTTTTT.

The CDR3 loop is CASSNLQGTDTQYF. CDR3 nucleotides: TGTGCCAGCAGTAATCTACAGGGCACAGATACGCAGTATTTT. The chain employs TRBV2 and TRBJ2-3; maybe TRBD1 (5 bases). The V end was cut by 5 bases, the J end by 1 base, with 10 bases between. CDR3 length equals 14 residues. Germline V gives CDR1 SNHLY, CDR2 FYNNEI.

Only one count was recorded for this clone. The V and J genes are TRBV4-3 and TRBJ2-1; 8 nucleotides agree with TRBD1. Germline V lookup: CDR1 LGHNA, CDR2 YSLEER. The CDR3 totals 18 residues. After removal of 4 bases from V and 5 bases from J, the junction contained 16 bases not matched to a gene. CDR3 bases: TGCGCCAGCAGCCTCTTAGGACAGGGTGGGTTAGGGAACAATGAGCAGTTCTTC. Encoded protein: CASSLLGQGGLGNNEQFF.

The J gene is TRBJ1-2, the V gene TRBV6-5; TRBD1 matches 12 bases. CDR3 length: 15 residues. Germline lookup yields CDR1 MNHEY and CDR2 SVGAGI. With V trimmed by 6 bases and J by 5 bases, 7 bases remained unmatched. CDR3 protein: CASRPGTGGDYGYTF. CDR3 nucleotides: TGTGCCAGCAGGCCCGGGACAGGGGGCGATTATGGCTACACCTTC.

The genes are TRBV5-1 and TRBJ2-2, with 11 bases identical to TRBD2. After removal of 4 bases from V and 6 bases from J, the junction contained 5 bases not matched to a gene. The CDR3 spans 15 residues. CDR1 SGHRS and CDR2 YFSETQ come from the germline V gene. CDR3 DNA: TGCGCCAGCAGCCCACCTAGCGGGGGGTCCGGGGAGCTGTTTTTT. As protein: CASSPPSGGSGELFF. Full variable domain (outside the CDR3, taken from reference TRBV5-1 and TRBJ2-2): KAGVTQTPRYLIKTRGQQVTLSCSPISGHRSVSWYQQTPGQGLQFLFEYFSETQRNKGNFPGRFSGRQFSNSRSEMNVSTLELGDSALYLCASSPPSGGSGELFFGEGSRLTVL.

V gene TRBV5-1 combines with J gene TRBJ2-5; TRBD2 matches at 7 bases. Trimming took 0 bases from V and 5 from J; bases not matched to a gene: 4. The CDR3 has 14 residues. CDR1 and CDR2 (germline): SGHRS, YFSETQ. The CDR3 reads CASSLESSGETQYF. CDR3 nucleotides: TGCGCCAGCAGCTTGGAGAGTAGCGGGGAGACCCAGTACTTC.

This rearrangement joins TRBV29-1 to TRBJ2-5; 12 positions match TRBD2. CDR3 size: 19 residues. V shed 6 bases and J 5 bases; nucleotides not matched to a gene: 22. Germline CDR1 and CDR2: SQVTM and ANQGSEA. The CDR3 is CSVAGGLAGKGSDLETQYF. CDR3 DNA: TGCAGCGTGGCGGGCGGACTAGCGGGGAAGGGCAGCGATTTGGAGACCCAGTACTTC.

This clone was seen a single time. The V call is TRBV5-1, the J call TRBJ1-3; D ambiguous. Germline-derived CDR1 and CDR2 are SGHRS and YFSETQ. V lost 4 bases and J 4 bases, leaving 18 bases between the germline ends. CDR3 size: 16 residues. The CDR3 sequence is CASSPTIGRGGNTIYF. The CDR3 nucleotides are TGCGCCAGCAGCCCTACGATAGGCCGAGGGGGAAACACCATATATTTT. Drawing the rest from reference TRBV5-1 and TRBJ1-3, the complete variable domain is KAGVTQTPRYLIKTRGQQVTLSCSPISGHRSVSWYQQTPGQGLQFLFEYFSETQRNKGNFPGRFSGRQFSNSRSEMNVSTLELGDSALYLCASSPTIGRGGNTIYFGEGSWLTVV.

The J gene is TRBJ1-1, the V gene TRBV6-5; D perhaps matches TRBD1 (6 bases). CDR3 size: 14 residues. Germline V gives CDR1 MNHEY, CDR2 SVGAGI. V lost 4 bases and J 0 bases, leaving 9 bases between the germline ends. The CDR3 nucleotides read TGTGCCAGCAGTTCAGGGGCCTTGAACACTGAAGCTTTCTTT. It is translated as CASSSGALNTEAFF.

This clone showed up just a few times. The chain links TRBV4-3 to TRBJ2-5; 7 bases fit TRBD1. Germline loops: CDR1 LGHNA, CDR2 YSLEER. V dropped 0 bases and J dropped 5; count of bases not matched to a gene: 3. The CDR3 is made up of 14 amino acids. The CDR3 region has the DNA TGCGCCAGCAGCCAAGAGACAGGGCGGGAGACCCAGTACTTC. It translates to CASSQETGRETQYF.

V is TRBV7-2 and J is TRBJ1-4; TRBD1 matches at 8 bases. V shed 1 base, J shed 1 base, and the junction held 2 bases outside the gene matches. Germline CDR1 is SGHTA and CDR2 is FQGNSA. The CDR3 totals 16 residues. The CDR3 sequence is CASSLGTGGTNEKLFF. The CDR3 DNA reads TGTGCCAGCAGCTTAGGTACAGGGGGAACTAATGAAAAACTGTTTTTT.

In DNA, the CDR3 is TGCGCCAGCAGTGAGTCACGGGGGGGGGAGCAGTACTTC. Translating gives CASSESRGGEQYF. This chain connects TRBV10-2 to TRBJ2-7, with 8 nucleotides matching TRBD2. V trimming: 0 bases; J trimming: 7 bases; junction bases outside the gene matches: 2. Looked up from germline, CDR1 is WSHSY and CDR2 is SAAADI. The CDR3 covers 13 residues.

This clone was recorded a few times. V and J are TRBV25-1 and TRBJ1-3; D is unclear. Trimming shortened V by 8 bases and J by 8 bases, and 10 bases separated the two germline ends. Germline CDR1 is MGHDK and CDR2 is SYGVNS. CDR3 length equals 11 residues. CDR3 amino acids: CASSLTDTIYF. Here the CDR3 DNA reads TGTGCCAGCTCCCTTACGGACACCATATATTTT.

The chain uses TRBV7-8 and TRBJ2-3, with D possibly being TRBD1 (5 bases). Germline V CDR1 and CDR2: SGHVS, FQNEAQ. CDR3 length: 15 amino acids. Trimming took 5 bases from V and 0 from J, leaving 12 bases between them. CDR3 sequence (DNA): TGTGCCAGCAGCCCCAGGGCAGAAAGCACAGATACGCAGTATTTT. Protein product: CASSPRAESTDTQYF.